This passage covers 31 T cell receptor beta chains from one sample sequenced in a study of response to subunit inactivated influenza vaccine. TCRdb re-analysed the RT-PCR reads in MiXCR, keeping a single row per CDR3 protein. In the table there are 150,000 to 200,000 distinct CDR3 sequences, about 10% of which are singletons. The sequencing here drew on CD8+ T cells sorted from PBMCs, taken less than 25 months after vaccination. These receptors were obtained from a man between 50 and 69 years old who received an inactivated influenza vaccine.

The rearrangement joins TRBV7-9 to TRBJ2-5; no reliable D call. The CDR3 is made up of 12 amino acids. With 1 base removed from V and 5 bases from J, the gap between germline ends came to 5 bases. Per germline, CDR1 SEHNR and CDR2 FQNEAQ (reference sequence). The CDR3 DNA reads TGTGCCAGCAGCTTAGGTTGGGAGACCCAGTACTTC. Encoded protein: CASSLGWETQYF.

This chain links TRBV19 with TRBJ1-5, with TRBD1 identical over 9 bases. Germline trimming cut 4 bases from V and 7 bases from J; bases unmatched to any gene: 8. Germline V gene lookup returns CDR1 LNHDA and CDR2 SQIVND (reference sequence). This CDR3 is 15 amino acids long. DNA of the CDR3: TGTGCCAGTAGTACGGACAGGGGCGCAGGGCAGCCCCAGCATTTT. This codes for CASSTDRGAGQPQHF. Full variable domain (missing parts from reference TRBV19 and TRBJ1-5): DGGITQSPKYLFRKEGQNVTLSCEQNLNHDAMYWYRQDPGQGLRLIYYSQIVNDFQKGDIAEGYSVSREKKESFPLTVTSAQKNPTAFYLCASSTDRGAGQPQHFGDGTRLSIL.

This clonotype was seen a few times. The rearrangement joins TRBV9 to TRBJ2-7, with 8 bases lining up with TRBD1. V shed 4 bases and J 5 bases; nucleotides not matched to a gene: 14. Germline V gene data show CDR1 as SGDLS and CDR2 as YYNGEE. This CDR3 has 16 residues. Here the CDR3 DNA reads TGTGCCAGCAGCCCCTCCGGGACAGGATATTCCAACGAGCAGTACTTC. Protein sequence: CASSPSGTGYSNEQYF.

This clonotype has a handful of counts. The chain couples TRBV5-6 to TRBJ1-5; 7 bases are a match to TRBD1. Germline trimming cut 4 bases from V and 8 bases from J; bases unmatched to any gene: 3. CDR3 size: 12 residues. From germline, CDR1 is SGHDT and CDR2 YYEEEE. The CDR3 DNA reads as TGTGCCAGCAGCGCCGGGACAGAGCCCCAGCATTTT. Protein product: CASSAGTEPQHF.

This clonotype was counted only a few times. The V call is TRBV6-2 or TRBV6-3, the J call TRBJ2-1, with unresolved D. This CDR3 comprises 14 residues. The V gene's germline CDR1 is MNHEY and CDR2 SVGEGT. V shed 2 bases and J shed 0 bases, with 5 bases lying between them. The chain's CDR3 is CASSYPGSYNEQFF. CDR3 coding DNA: TGTGCCAGCAGTTACCCAGGCTCCTACAATGAGCAGTTCTTC.

This clonotype was detected a few times. The chain is built from TRBV11-2 and TRBJ2-5, with 15 bases identical to TRBD2. The J segment lost 5 bases and the V segment lost 5 bases, leaving 12 bases of the junction unmatched. Germline assignment: CDR1 SGHAT and CDR2 FQNNGV. The CDR3 consists of 18 residues. CDR3 sequence: CASSTGTSGGTYLETQYF. The CDR3 DNA sequence: TGTGCCAGCAGCACGGGGACTAGCGGGGGGACGTACCTCGAGACCCAGTACTTC.

This clonotype was recorded at least ten times. The rearrangement uses TRBV25-1 and TRBJ1-5; TRBD1 aligns across 7 bases. Germline loops: CDR1 MGHDK, CDR2 SYGVNS. This CDR3 is built from 14 residues. Trimming removed 2 bases from V and 4 bases from J; junction bases left unmatched: 2. The CDR3 is CASSEGTANQPQHF. CDR3 nucleotide sequence: TGTGCCAGCAGTGAAGGGACAGCAAATCAGCCCCAGCATTTT.

This clonotype was seen a handful of times. The rearrangement uses TRBV13 and TRBJ2-3, with 7 bases that match TRBD2. The CDR3 runs 15 residues. CDR1 PRHDT and CDR2 FYEKMQ come from the germline V gene (reference sequence). V lost 3 bases to trimming and J lost 3 bases; unmatched junction nucleotides: 6. The CDR3 DNA is TGTGCCAGCAGCTTGAGCGGGATTGGGACAGATACGCAGTATTTT. Protein sequence: CASSLSGIGTDTQYF.

In its sample, this clonotype was seen a few times. The rearrangement links TRBV6-2 or TRBV6-3 to TRBJ1-5; 8 positions match TRBD1. Germline CDR1 reads MNHEY; CDR2 reads SVGEGT. The CDR3 has 14 residues. The V segment lost 8 bases and the J segment 6 bases; nucleotides outside the gene matches: 9. CDR3 coding DNA: TGTGCCAGCGGAGAGACAGGGGTGGGTCAGCCCCAGCATTTT. Residues: CASGETGVGQPQHF.

This chain connects TRBV9 to TRBJ2-5; either TRBD1 or TRBD2 may supply D (5 bases each). Between the trimmed V and J ends, which lost 2 bases and 2 bases, there was a span of 13 bases. The germline gives CDR1 SGDLS, CDR2 YYNGEE. The CDR3 runs 15 residues. The CDR3 nucleotides are TGTGCCAGCAGCGTGAGGGGCAGTCAACAAGAGACCCAGTACTTC. Protein product: CASSVRGSQQETQYF. Supplemented by reference TRBV9 and TRBJ2-5, the full variable domain reads DSGVTQTPKHLITATGQRVTLRCSPRSGDLSVYWYQQSLDQGLQFLIQYYNGEERAKGNILERFSAQQFPDLHSELNLSSLELGDSALYFCASSVRGSQQETQYFGPGTRLLVL.

CDR3 nucleotides: TGTGCCAGCAGCGAGGCCGGGGGCGGATCCACAGATACGCAGTATTTT. It specifies CASSEAGGGSTDTQYF. J is TRBJ2-3 and V is TRBV9; perhaps D is TRBD1 or TRBD2 (6 bases each). Germline CDR1 and CDR2: SGDLS and YYNGEE. The CDR3 extends over 16 amino acids. Deletions cut 3 bases from V and 2 bases from J, with 16 bases between.

The J gene is TRBJ2-7, the V gene TRBV6-5; D perhaps matches TRBD2 (5 bases). The V end was cut by 2 bases, the J end by 2 bases, with 13 bases between. This CDR3 is 15 amino acids long. Germline V lookup: CDR1 MNHEY, CDR2 SVGAGI. This CDR3 is CASSYGASGTYEQYF. The CDR3 bases are TGTGCCAGCAGTTACGGCGCGAGCGGAACCTACGAGCAGTACTTC.

V usage is TRBV28 and J usage is TRBJ2-7; a possible D gene is TRBD1 (6 bases). V gave up 4 bases and J gave up 7 bases, with 11 bases separating them. Germline CDR1 and CDR2: MDHEN and SYDVKM. The CDR3 has 12 amino acids. CDR3 nucleotides: TGTGCCAGCAGTTGGGACAACCAAGAGCAGTACTTC. Protein product: CASSWDNQEQYF.

This clonotype was found many times. This rearrangement joins TRBV9 to TRBJ1-4; D ambiguous. The CDR3 runs 18 residues. Germline CDR1 SGDLS, CDR2 YYNGEE. The V end lost 5 bases, the J end lost 0 bases, and 20 bases lay between the germline ends. The CDR3 sequence: CASRVFCRLVATNEKLFF. The CDR3 region has the DNA TGTGCCAGCAGGGTGTTTTGCAGGCTTGTTGCAACTAATGAAAAACTGTTTTTT.

This clonotype was counted a few times. The J gene is TRBJ2-6, the V gene TRBV20-1; the D gene is possibly TRBD1 (5 bases). Trimming pared 6 bases from V and 1 base from J, leaving 19 bases between. The CDR3 spans 17 residues. Germline CDR1 reads DFQATT; CDR2 reads SNEGSKA (reference sequence). CDR3 in amino acids: CSAEGQGLESGANVLTF. Written as DNA, the CDR3 is TGCAGTGCCGAAGGGCAGGGATTGGAGTCTGGGGCCAACGTCCTGACTTTC.

This clonotype showed up just a few times. CDR3 nucleotides: TGTGCCAGCAGCTTAAGGAGAAACGATGGCTACACCTTC. Protein product: CASSLRRNDGYTF. V usage is TRBV7-9 and J usage is TRBJ1-2; D remains unclear. The CDR3 has 13 residues. Germline CDR1 is SEHNR and CDR2 is FQNEAQ (reference sequence). Trimming removed 2 bases at V and 6 bases at J, with 10 bases between.

Many counts were recorded for this clonotype. The chain has TRBV6-2 or TRBV6-3 and TRBJ1-5; possible D gene TRBD1, 5 bases. V was clipped by 2 bases and J by 0 bases, with 8 bases between them. CDR3 size: 15 residues. The germline CDR1 and CDR2 sequences are MNHEY and SVGEGT. CDR3 loop: CASSYTDSSNQPQHF. The CDR3 DNA is TGTGCCAGCAGTTACACCGACAGTAGCAATCAGCCCCAGCATTTT.

The sample holds many counts of this clonotype. The chain combines TRBV11-2 with TRBJ1-1; D is uncertain. Per germline, CDR1 SGHAT and CDR2 FQNNGV. The CDR3 spans 15 residues. The V end was cut by 3 bases, the J end by 0 bases, with 11 bases between. The CDR3 DNA reads as TGTGCCAGCAGCTTTACAGACAAGGTGAACACTGAAGCTTTCTTT. This codes for CASSFTDKVNTEAFF.

There are a few counts of this clonotype. V is TRBV23-1 and J is TRBJ2-2; D is tentatively TRBD1 or TRBD2 (6 bases each). TRBV23-1 carries the ORF label, with uncertain function. V was cut by 8 bases and J by 3 bases, with 13 bases left in between. The length of the CDR3 is 14 residues. CDR3 in DNA: TGCGCCAGCCCCGGACAGCGGGACACCGGGGAGCTGTTTTTT. Residues: CASPGQRDTGELFF.

V gene TRBV9 combines with J gene TRBJ1-5; D unclear. CDR1 and CDR2 (germline): SGDLS, YYNGEE. The CDR3 spans 14 residues. Trimming left V 4 bases short and J 9 bases short, with 17 bases between. The CDR3 region has the DNA TGTGCCAGCAGCCCCTACGGTCTCCGAGGGCCCCAGCATTTT. Its translation: CASSPYGLRGPQHF.

Remarks on this clonotype: Its ends do not fully match the called genes, so a read error is possible. The chain joins TRBV6-1 to TRBJ2-7; 7 bases line up with TRBD1. The CDR3 is 14 amino acids. Germline-derived CDR1 and CDR2 are MNHNS and SASEGT. The CDR3 nucleotides read TGTGCCAGCAGTCCATGGGACAGCCACTGCGAGCAATACTTC. Translation: CASSPWDSHCEQYF.

In its sample, this clonotype was seen a few times. The rearrangement joins TRBV6-2 or TRBV6-3 to TRBJ2-3, with 10 nucleotides matching TRBD2. V lost 2 bases, J lost 0 bases, and 8 bases stayed unmatched. The CDR3 sequence is 18 residues long. The germline gives CDR1 MNHEY, CDR2 SVGEGT. The CDR3 DNA reads TGTGCCAGCAGTTACCCCTTACTAGCGGGGTACAGCACAGATACGCAGTATTTT. As protein: CASSYPLLAGYSTDTQYF.

The chain combines TRBV27 with TRBJ2-2, with TRBD1 matching 8 bases. Per germline, CDR1 MNHEY and CDR2 SMNVEV (reference sequence). The junction had 2 bases not matched to a gene; V was cut back by 5 bases and J by 6 bases. The length of the CDR3 is 13 residues. DNA for the CDR3: TGTGCCAGCAGTATGACAGGGGCCGGGGAGCTGTTTTTT. This encodes CASSMTGAGELFF.

This clonotype was picked up a small number of times. The V gene is TRBV28, the J gene TRBJ2-5; a possible D gene is TRBD1 (6 bases). The CDR3 has 17 residues. V dropped 5 bases and J dropped 3 bases, with 22 bases sitting between them. Germline CDR1 MDHEN, CDR2 SYDVKM. For the CDR3, the DNA is TGTGCCAGCAGTGTAACTCGGACAGAGAAGTATGAAGAGACCCAGTACTTC. Amino acids: CASSVTRTEKYEETQYF.

This clonotype appeared many times. The chain has TRBV7-2 and TRBJ2-1; the match to TRBD2 covers 9 bases. V lost 4 bases to trimming and J lost 4 bases; unmatched junction nucleotides: 2. Germline loops: CDR1 SGHTA, CDR2 FQGNSA. This CDR3 is 14 amino acids long. The CDR3 reads CASSSLAGYNEQFF. The DNA of the CDR3 is TGTGCCAGCAGCTCTCTAGCGGGGTACAATGAGCAGTTCTTC.

In this sample, this clonotype turned up a few times. The chain's CDR3 is CASVRDSLPPYEQYF. In DNA form, the CDR3 reads TGTGCCAGTGTCAGGGACAGCCTGCCCCCCTACGAGCAGTACTTC. V is TRBV28 and J is TRBJ2-7; 7 bases map to TRBD1. Losses at the gene ends were 9 bases for V and 2 bases for J; bases not matched to a gene: 13. Germline V gene data show CDR1 as MDHEN and CDR2 as SYDVKM. The CDR3 spans 15 residues. The full variable domain, completed using reference TRBV28 and TRBJ2-7, is DVKVTQSSRYLVKRTGEKVFLECVQDMDHENMFWYRQDPGLGLRLIYFSYDVKMKEKGDIPEGYSVSREKKERFSLILESASTNQTSMYLCASVRDSLPPYEQYFGPGTRLTVT.

Worth noting for this clonotype: One end of the junction fails to match germline, which may point to a read error. The chain carries TRBV12-3 or TRBV12-4 and TRBJ2-2, with D unresolved. The length of the CDR3 is 17 residues. The DNA for the CDR3 is TGTGCCAGCAGTTTATATCAGTATGTCGGTCTGGCCGGCGAGCTGTTTTTT. It is translated as CASSLYQYVGLAGELFF.

The chain has TRBV7-6 and TRBJ2-3; 11 bases are shared with TRBD2. CDR1 and CDR2 (germline): SGHVS, FNYEAQ. The CDR3 spans 15 residues. Losses at the gene ends were 5 bases for V and 5 bases for J; bases not matched to a gene: 6. As DNA, the CDR3 is TGTGCCAGCAGCATTAGCGGGGGGGCCGTAGATACGCAGTATTTT. Protein product: CASSISGGAVDTQYF.

The chain carries TRBV14 and TRBJ2-7; 9 nucleotides align to TRBD2. Germline CDR1 reads SGHDN; CDR2 reads FVKESK. CDR3 length: 15 residues. After removal of 1 base from V and 2 bases from J, the junction contained 3 bases not matched to a gene. CDR3 residues: CASSQGTSAAYEQYF. In DNA form, the CDR3 reads TGTGCCAGCAGCCAAGGGACTAGCGCCGCCTACGAGCAGTACTTC.

The rearrangement uses TRBV6-1 and TRBJ2-7; TRBD1 agrees at 10 bases. There are 14 residues in the CDR3. J lost 4 bases, V lost 6 bases, and 6 bases had no gene match. The V gene's germline CDR1 is MNHNS and CDR2 SASEGT. The CDR3 is CASRDPGQGYEQYF. In DNA form, the CDR3 reads TGTGCCAGCAGGGATCCGGGACAGGGGTACGAGCAGTACTTC.

The V and J genes are TRBV5-8 and TRBJ2-1; a possible D gene is TRBD1 (5 bases). Trimming pared 9 bases from V and 2 bases from J, leaving 12 bases between. The CDR3 length is 13 residues. Germline loops: CDR1 SGHTS, CDR2 YDEGEE. The CDR3 here is CAMGTGAYNEQFF. Written as DNA, the CDR3 is TGTGCCATGGGCACAGGAGCCTACAATGAGCAGTTCTTC.